These 29 T cell receptor beta chains came from one sample sequenced in a study of PD-1 blockade in classical Hodgkin lymphoma (dated by TCRdb to the early 2020s). The time point label on this specimen signifies: newly diagnosed, previously untreated cHL patient sample. The library was made by the immunoSEQ multiplex PCR assay. TCRdb provides this immuneACCESS table in a form limited to in-frame rearrangements. Some clones are lacking; in checked studies, under half of them reflect an unresolved V gene, and why the rest are absent is not known. The sample profile shows approximately 35,000 clones; roughly 94% of them were found once. Of the sample, about 2.3% falls within the top ten clones. The source material was peripheral blood mononuclear cells (PBMCs). These receptors were taken from a human donor with classical Hodgkin lymphoma.

V usage is TRBV4-1 and J usage is TRBJ1-5; TRBD1 is a possible D gene (5 bases). The CDR3 is 16 amino acids. Germline V gene lookup returns CDR1 MGHRA and CDR2 YSYEKL. V lost 4 bases to trimming and J lost 6 bases, with 19 bases between them. The CDR3 protein is CASSRTILRGVQPQHF. Written as DNA, the CDR3 is TGCGCCAGCAGCCGAACCATACTAAGGGGTGTTCAGCCCCAGCATTTT.

The chain links TRBV5-1 to TRBJ2-3; D is undetermined. The CDR3 runs to 15 residues. Germline V lookup: CDR1 SGHRS, CDR2 YFSETQ. The V and J ends lost 1 base and 2 bases respectively, with 11 bases between them. CDR3 in amino acids: CASSLSANPTDTQYF. The CDR3 DNA reads TGCGCCAGCAGCTTGAGTGCGAACCCCACAGATACGCAGTATTTT.

V gene TRBV30 combines with J gene TRBJ2-6, with D uncertain. Trimming cost V 5 bases and J 0 bases, with 5 bases left between them. This CDR3 contains 13 residues. The germline V gene has CDR1 GTSNPN and CDR2 SVGIG (reference sequence). For the CDR3, the DNA is TGTGCCTGGGACAACTCTGGGGCCAACGTCCTGACTTTC. Protein product: CAWDNSGANVLTF.

In its sample, this clone was seen once. The genes are TRBV10-3 and TRBJ1-1; 9 bases fit TRBD1. Germline V lookup: CDR1 ENHRY, CDR2 SYGVKD. This CDR3 has 15 amino acids. Losses at the gene ends were 1 base for V and 5 bases for J; bases not matched to a gene: 5. CDR3 sequence reads: CAISEWDRDRTEAFF. The CDR3, as DNA: TGTGCCATCAGTGAGTGGGACAGGGATCGGACTGAAGCTTTCTTT.

The chain links TRBV6-6 to TRBJ2-2; D uncertain. The CDR3 spans 15 residues. CDR1 is MNHNY, CDR2 SVGAGI, per germline (reference sequence). Trimming cost V 3 bases and J 7 bases, with 15 bases left between them. The chain's CDR3 is CASSYRTSSHGELFF. The CDR3 region has the DNA TGTGCCAGCAGTTATCGGACCTCCTCCCACGGGGAGCTGTTTTTT.

CDR3 coding DNA: TGTGCCAGCTCACCGGGGCCCGGGACAGGGTTAGCCAAAAACATTCAGTACTTC. Protein: CASSPGPGTGLAKNIQYF. The J gene is TRBJ2-4, the V gene TRBV18, with 9 positions matching TRBD1. Germline values: CDR1 KGHSH, CDR2 LQKENI. V lost 3 bases, J lost 0 bases, and 9 bases stayed unmatched. The CDR3 has 18 residues.

This clone was picked up a small number of times. The CDR3 DNA is TGTGCCTGGAGTTCAGAGGGATGGGTCTCTGGGGCCAACGTCCTGACTTTC. Translation: CAWSSEGWVSGANVLTF. The V call is TRBV30, the J call TRBJ2-6, with D perhaps TRBD2 (5 bases). The CDR3 has 17 amino acids. Germline CDR1 GTSNPN, CDR2 SVGIG (reference sequence). V lost 2 bases and J lost 0, with 14 bases in between.

V and J are TRBV28 and TRBJ2-7; TRBD1 might be the D (5 bases). This CDR3 is 13 amino acids long. Germline V CDR1 and CDR2: MDHEN, SYDVKM. Trimming cost V 6 bases and J 3 bases, with 12 bases left between them. The CDR3, as DNA: TGTGCCAGCAGGGGGCAAAATGACTACGAGCAGTACTTC. Amino acids: CASRGQNDYEQYF.

The chain links TRBV7-6 to TRBJ2-5; no clear D. V lost 1 base and J lost 7, with 10 bases in between. CDR1 and CDR2 from the germline V gene are SGHVS and FNYEAQ. The CDR3 consists of 13 residues. CDR3 bases: TGTGCCAGCAGCTTAGAACGGGTAGGGACCCAGTACTTC. The encoded protein is CASSLERVGTQYF. Using reference TRBV7-6 and TRBJ2-5 for the parts outside the CDR3, the full variable domain is GAGVSQSPRYKVTKRGQDVALRCDPISGHVSLYWYRQALGQGPEFLTYFNYEAQQDKSGLPNDRFSAERPEGSISTLTIQRTEQRDSAMYRCASSLERVGTQYFGPGTRLLVL.

This chain links TRBV4-1 with TRBJ2-2; TRBD1 agrees at 9 bases. J lost 6 bases, V lost 6 bases, and 11 bases had no gene match. Germline CDR1 MGHRA, CDR2 YSYEKL. CDR3 length: 16 residues. Here the CDR3 DNA reads TGCGCCAGCAGATTATTACAGGGGGCGCTTTCCGGGGAGCTGTTTTTT. Its protein is CASRLLQGALSGELFF.

The chain employs TRBV4-1 and TRBJ2-1; TRBD2 aligns across 11 bases. Germline V gene lookup returns CDR1 MGHRA and CDR2 YSYEKL. CDR3 length: 16 amino acids. With 4 bases clipped from V and 4 bases from J, the junction kept 6 bases outside the gene matches. CDR3 amino acids: CASSLGGLAVYNEQFF. In DNA form, the CDR3 reads TGCGCCAGCAGCCTCGGGGGACTAGCGGTTTACAATGAGCAGTTCTTC.

V gene TRBV5-8 combines with J gene TRBJ2-7; D is perhaps TRBD1 (6 bases). Trimming pared 3 bases from V and 2 bases from J, leaving 15 bases between. The CDR3 totals 15 residues. Per germline, CDR1 SGHTS and CDR2 YDEGEE. The CDR3 region is CASSSRDTRTYEQYF. The CDR3 region has the DNA TGTGCCAGCAGCTCCCGGGACACCAGGACCTACGAGCAGTACTTC. The full variable domain, rest sourced from reference TRBV5-8 and TRBJ2-7, is EAGVTQSPTHLIKTRGQQATLRCSPISGHTSVYWYQQALGLGLQFLLWYDEGEERNRGNFPPRFSGRQFPNYSSELNVNALELEDSALYLCASSSRDTRTYEQYFGPGTRLTVT.

The gene calls are TRBV4-2 and TRBJ2-5; TRBD2 matches 7 bases. V shed 4 bases and J 2 bases; nucleotides not matched to a gene: 10. There are 16 residues in the CDR3. Germline V lookup: CDR1 LGHNA, CDR2 YNFKEQ. The CDR3 region has the DNA TGTGCCAGCAGCCGTATACTCTCGGGGGGACAAGAGACCCAGTACTTC. It encodes CASSRILSGGQETQYF.

V usage is TRBV5-5 and J usage is TRBJ1-1; D is possibly TRBD1 (5 bases). This CDR3 has 15 residues. The germline V and J ends were trimmed by 2 bases and 5 bases, with 16 bases remaining between them. Germline V gene data show CDR1 as SGHKS and CDR2 as YYEKEE (reference sequence). CDR3 residues: CASSLGTGFRTEAFF. In DNA form, the CDR3 reads TGTGCCAGCAGCTTAGGGACGGGGTTCAGAACTGAAGCTTTCTTT.

The V gene is TRBV5-1, the J gene TRBJ2-7, with a weak D call TRBD1 (6 bases). The CDR3 is 13 residues long. V gave up 4 bases and J gave up 6 bases, with 14 bases separating them. Germline lookup yields CDR1 SGHRS and CDR2 YFSETQ. DNA for the CDR3: TGCGCCAGCAGCACAGGGCCCCTCTCCGAGCAGTACTTC. This translates into CASSTGPLSEQYF.

V gene TRBV6-5 combines with J gene TRBJ1-6; perhaps TRBD1 as D (6 bases). Germline V lookup: CDR1 MNHEY, CDR2 SVGAGI. This CDR3 is built from 14 residues. Trimming pared 7 bases from V and 13 bases from J, leaving 20 bases between. CDR3 sequence: CASTLTGEASPLHF. Written as DNA, the CDR3 is TGTGCCAGCACTTTGACAGGAGAGGCATCTCCCCTCCACTTT.

V is TRBV25-1 and J is TRBJ1-5; D not resolved. From germline, CDR1 is MGHDK and CDR2 SYGVNS. The V end was cut by 5 bases, the J end by 2 bases, with 7 bases between. This CDR3 region has 13 residues. CDR3: CASSQQGNQPQHF. For the CDR3, the DNA is TGTGCCAGCAGTCAGCAGGGCAATCAGCCCCAGCATTTT.

The chain couples TRBV5-1 to TRBJ2-3; TRBD1 matches at 10 bases. The germline V gene encodes CDR1 SGHRS and CDR2 YFSETQ. This CDR3 is built from 16 residues. J gave up 4 bases and V 0 bases, and 5 bases lay outside the gene matches. The CDR3 loop is CASSLGQGAPADTQYF. Written as DNA, the CDR3 is TGCGCCAGCAGCTTGGGACAGGGGGCGCCCGCAGATACGCAGTATTTT.

V gene TRBV11-2 combines with J gene TRBJ2-6, with D perhaps matching TRBD2 (5 bases). Per germline, CDR1 SGHAT and CDR2 FQNNGV. V was shortened by 3 bases and J by 0 bases, with 6 bases between the two germline ends. The CDR3 length is 15 residues. The CDR3 loop is CASSLRVSGANVLTF. CDR3 nucleotides: TGTGCCAGCAGCTTGAGGGTCTCTGGGGCCAACGTCCTGACTTTC.

This sequence joins TRBV14 and TRBJ1-2; a weak D match, TRBD1 (6 bases). The germline gives CDR1 SGHDN, CDR2 FVKESK. CDR3 length: 14 amino acids. V lost 3 bases, J lost 2 bases, and 10 bases lay in between. CDR3 loop: CASSQTGRNYGYTF. CDR3 bases: TGTGCCAGCAGCCAGACAGGACGCAACTATGGCTACACCTTC.

V and J are TRBV25-1 and TRBJ2-3; no reliable D call. CDR3 length equals 13 residues. CDR1 is MGHDK, CDR2 SYGVNS, per germline. Trimming took off 0 bases at V and 4 bases at J, with 5 bases between the two ends. The CDR3 coding sequence is TGTGCCAGCAGTGAATACACAGCAGATACGCAGTATTTT. Translation: CASSEYTADTQYF.

This chain joins TRBV19 and TRBJ2-7, with D tentatively TRBD2 (6 bases). The CDR3 consists of 13 residues. V was pared by 4 bases and J by 5 bases, with 12 bases between. Germline V gene sequence: CDR1 LNHDA, CDR2 SQIVND (reference sequence). The CDR3: CASSTGLTHEQYF. The CDR3 region has the DNA TGTGCCAGTAGTACTGGACTAACCCACGAGCAGTACTTC.

This rearrangement joins TRBV12-5 to TRBJ1-1; D gene uncertain. V lost 0 bases to trimming and J lost 1 base, with 12 bases between them. Germline CDR1 LGHNT, CDR2 FRNRAP. This CDR3 has 16 residues. The CDR3, as DNA: TGTGCTAGTGGTTTGGTATTAGGCCACCCGAACACTGAAGCTTTCTTT. The encoded protein is CASGLVLGHPNTEAFF.

This chain joins TRBV15 and TRBJ1-2; D gene uncertain. The CDR3 has 12 amino acids. With 0 bases removed from V and 9 bases from J, the gap between germline ends came to 8 bases. CDR1 is LNHNV, CDR2 YYDKDF, per germline (reference sequence). The CDR3: CATSRDQGSYTF. The CDR3 DNA reads TGTGCCACCAGCAGAGATCAAGGTAGCTACACCTTC.

The CDR3 region is CASSESGRPYGYTF. In DNA, the CDR3 is TGCGCCAGCAGTGAGTCGGGGCGGCCCTATGGCTACACCTTC. The chain recombines TRBV10-2 with TRBJ1-2; weak D call: TRBD1 (5 bases). Germline V gene lookup returns CDR1 WSHSY and CDR2 SAAADI. The CDR3 spans 14 residues. The V end was cut by 0 bases, the J end by 4 bases, with 9 bases between.

This sequence joins TRBV19 and TRBJ2-1, with 9 bases lining up with TRBD1. The germline V gene has CDR1 LNHDA and CDR2 SQIVND (reference sequence). V trimming: 10 bases; J trimming: 8 bases; junction bases outside the gene matches: 18. This CDR3 contains 16 residues. The CDR3 here is CATDRQHGTGWDEQFF. CDR3 bases: TGTGCCACCGATAGGCAACACGGGACAGGGTGGGATGAGCAGTTCTTC.

V gene TRBV7-9 combines with J gene TRBJ1-2; 9 bases map to TRBD1. Unmatched junction bases numbered 4, after V lost 1 base and J lost 4 bases. In germline, CDR1 is SEHNR, CDR2 FQNEAQ (reference sequence). The CDR3 consists of 15 residues. This CDR3 reads CASSLEGTGSYGYTF. CDR3 DNA: TGTGCCAGCAGCTTAGAAGGGACAGGGTCCTATGGCTACACCTTC.

This clone was observed a single time. The genes are TRBV7-9 and TRBJ1-1, with a tentative D call TRBD1 (6 bases). V was trimmed by 5 bases and J by 5 bases, leaving 15 bases between them. CDR1 and CDR2 (germline): SEHNR, FQNEAQ (reference sequence). The CDR3 totals 14 residues. The CDR3 sequence: CASSRRQGNTEAFF. In nucleotides, the CDR3 is TGTGCCAGCAGCCGGCGGCAGGGGAATACTGAAGCTTTCTTT.

The chain has TRBV14 and TRBJ2-1; possibly TRBD1 for D (6 bases). CDR3 length equals 13 residues. Trimming removed 6 bases at V and 7 bases at J, with 13 bases between. Germline V gene lookup returns CDR1 SGHDN and CDR2 FVKESK. DNA for the CDR3: TGTGCCAGCAGGGGGGCAGAATCTAATGAGCAGTTCTTC. This encodes CASRGAESNEQFF.